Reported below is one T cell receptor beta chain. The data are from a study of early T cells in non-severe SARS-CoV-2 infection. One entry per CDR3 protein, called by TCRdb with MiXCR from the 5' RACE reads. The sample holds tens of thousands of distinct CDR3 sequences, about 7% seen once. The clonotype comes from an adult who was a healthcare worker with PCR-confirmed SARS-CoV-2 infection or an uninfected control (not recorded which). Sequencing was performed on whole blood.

DNA for the CDR3: TGTGCCAGTTCCGGAAACACCATATATTTT. The encoded protein is CASSGNTIYF. This chain connects TRBV12-3 or TRBV12-4 to TRBJ1-3; D remains unclear. CDR3 length equals 10 residues. V lost 9 bases, J lost 4 bases, and 4 bases lay in between.